This T cell receptor (beta chain) was found in a study of T-cell memory formation after mild COVID-19. This clonotype has more than one count but fewer than ten. From the 5' RACE reads, TCRdb called clonotypes with MiXCR, one entry per CDR3 protein. The sample holds over 150,000 distinct CDR3 sequences; 15% to 20% are singletons and the top ten take roughly 3.7%. The TCR comes from a man aged 18 to 35 who had mild COVID-19 (a few samples of this study predate the infection). Cell type and time point are not known. The specimen sequenced was PBMCs or a T cell subset sorted from them (not recorded which).

CDR3 DNA: TGCGCCAGCAGCCAAGGGTTAGGGGAATACGAGCAGTACTTC. Translated, it gives CASSQGLGEYEQYF. This sequence joins TRBV4-1 and TRBJ2-7; the D gene is possibly TRBD1 (5 bases). With 1 base removed from V and 4 bases from J, the gap between germline ends came to 11 bases. Germline V gives CDR1 MGHRA, CDR2 YSYEKL. The CDR3 totals 14 residues.